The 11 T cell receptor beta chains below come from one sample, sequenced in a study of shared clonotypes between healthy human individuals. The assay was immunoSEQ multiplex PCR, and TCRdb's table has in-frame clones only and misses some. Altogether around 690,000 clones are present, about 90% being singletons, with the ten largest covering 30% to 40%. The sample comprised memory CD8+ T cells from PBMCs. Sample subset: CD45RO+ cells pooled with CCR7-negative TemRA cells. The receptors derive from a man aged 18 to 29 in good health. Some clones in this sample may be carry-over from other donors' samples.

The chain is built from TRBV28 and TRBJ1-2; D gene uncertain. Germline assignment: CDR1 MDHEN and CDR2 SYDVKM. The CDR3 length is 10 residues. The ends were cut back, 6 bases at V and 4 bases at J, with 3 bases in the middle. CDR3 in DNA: TGTGCCAGCAGGGCCTATGGCTACACCTTC. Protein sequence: CASRAYGYTF.

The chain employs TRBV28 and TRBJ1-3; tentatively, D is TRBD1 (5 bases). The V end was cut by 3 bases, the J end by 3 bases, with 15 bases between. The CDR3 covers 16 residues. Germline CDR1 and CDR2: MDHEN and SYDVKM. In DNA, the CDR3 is TGTGCCAGCAGTTTTGTCCAGGGTGGAGGTGGAAACACCATATATTTT. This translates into CASSFVQGGGGNTIYF.

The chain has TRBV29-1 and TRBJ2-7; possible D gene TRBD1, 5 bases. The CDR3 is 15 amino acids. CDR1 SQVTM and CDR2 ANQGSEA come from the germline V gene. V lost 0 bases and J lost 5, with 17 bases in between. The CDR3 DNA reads TGCAGCGTTGAAGATCCTGCAGGGTACAACCACGAGCAGTACTTC. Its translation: CSVEDPAGYNHEQYF.

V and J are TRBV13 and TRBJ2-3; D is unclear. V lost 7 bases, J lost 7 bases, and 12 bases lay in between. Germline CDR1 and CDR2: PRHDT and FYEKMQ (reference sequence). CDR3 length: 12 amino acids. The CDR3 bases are TGTGCCAGCAACCCCCAAAGCCATACGCAGTATTTT. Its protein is CASNPQSHTQYF.

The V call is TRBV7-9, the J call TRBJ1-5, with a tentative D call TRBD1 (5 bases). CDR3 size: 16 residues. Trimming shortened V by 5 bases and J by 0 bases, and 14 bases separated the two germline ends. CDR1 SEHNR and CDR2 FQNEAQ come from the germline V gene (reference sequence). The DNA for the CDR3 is TGTGCCAGCAGCGCCCAGACAGCCCATAGCAATCAGCCCCAGCATTTT. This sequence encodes CASSAQTAHSNQPQHF. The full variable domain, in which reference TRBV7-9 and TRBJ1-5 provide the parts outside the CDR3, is DTGVSQNPRHKITKRGQNVTFRCDPISEHNRLYWYRQTLGQGPEFLTYFQNEAQLEKSRLLSDRFSAERPKGSFSTLEIQRTEQGDSAMYLCASSAQTAHSNQPQHFGDGTRLSIL.

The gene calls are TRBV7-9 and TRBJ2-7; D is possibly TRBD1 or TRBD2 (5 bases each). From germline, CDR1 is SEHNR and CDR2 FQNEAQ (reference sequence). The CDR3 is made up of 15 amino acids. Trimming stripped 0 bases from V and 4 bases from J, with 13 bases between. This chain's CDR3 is CASSLALGTFYEQYF. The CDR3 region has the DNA TGTGCCAGCAGCTTAGCGCTCGGGACCTTTTACGAGCAGTACTTC.

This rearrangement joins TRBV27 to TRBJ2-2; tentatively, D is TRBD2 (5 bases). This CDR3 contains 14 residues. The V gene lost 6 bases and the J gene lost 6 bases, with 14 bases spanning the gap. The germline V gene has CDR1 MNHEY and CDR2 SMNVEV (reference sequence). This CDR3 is CASSPLEGSGELFF. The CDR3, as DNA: TGTGCCAGCAGCCCGTTAGAGGGCTCCGGGGAGCTGTTTTTT.

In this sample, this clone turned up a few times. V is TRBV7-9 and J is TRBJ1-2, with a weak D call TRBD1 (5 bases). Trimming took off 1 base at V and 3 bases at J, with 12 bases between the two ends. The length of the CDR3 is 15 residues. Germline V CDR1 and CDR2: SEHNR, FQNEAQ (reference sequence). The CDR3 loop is CASSLGGAEDYGYTF. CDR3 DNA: TGTGCCAGCAGCTTAGGTGGGGCGGAGGACTATGGCTACACCTTC.

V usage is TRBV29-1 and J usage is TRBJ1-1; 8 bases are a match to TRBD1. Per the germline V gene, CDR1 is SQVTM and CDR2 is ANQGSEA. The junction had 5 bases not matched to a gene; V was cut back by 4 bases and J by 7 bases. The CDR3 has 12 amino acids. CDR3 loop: CSVVGTGGEAFF. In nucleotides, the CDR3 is TGCAGCGTTGTCGGTACAGGGGGTGAAGCTTTCTTT.

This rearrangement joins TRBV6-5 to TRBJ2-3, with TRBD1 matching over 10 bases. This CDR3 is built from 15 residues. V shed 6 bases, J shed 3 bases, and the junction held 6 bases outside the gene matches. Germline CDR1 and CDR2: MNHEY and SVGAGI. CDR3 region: CASSPGQGGTDTQYF. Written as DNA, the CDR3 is TGTGCCAGCAGCCCCGGACAGGGGGGAACAGATACGCAGTATTTT.

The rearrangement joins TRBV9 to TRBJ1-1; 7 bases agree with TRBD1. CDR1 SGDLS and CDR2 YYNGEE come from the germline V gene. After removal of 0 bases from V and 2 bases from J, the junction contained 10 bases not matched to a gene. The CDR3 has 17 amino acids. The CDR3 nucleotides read TGTGCCAGCAGCGTAGTTGGCTTTGGGACAGTCAACACTGAAGCTTTCTTT. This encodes CASSVVGFGTVNTEAFF. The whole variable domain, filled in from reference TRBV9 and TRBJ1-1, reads DSGVTQTPKHLITATGQRVTLRCSPRSGDLSVYWYQQSLDQGLQFLIQYYNGEERAKGNILERFSAQQFPDLHSELNLSSLELGDSALYFCASSVVGFGTVNTEAFFGQGTRLTVV.